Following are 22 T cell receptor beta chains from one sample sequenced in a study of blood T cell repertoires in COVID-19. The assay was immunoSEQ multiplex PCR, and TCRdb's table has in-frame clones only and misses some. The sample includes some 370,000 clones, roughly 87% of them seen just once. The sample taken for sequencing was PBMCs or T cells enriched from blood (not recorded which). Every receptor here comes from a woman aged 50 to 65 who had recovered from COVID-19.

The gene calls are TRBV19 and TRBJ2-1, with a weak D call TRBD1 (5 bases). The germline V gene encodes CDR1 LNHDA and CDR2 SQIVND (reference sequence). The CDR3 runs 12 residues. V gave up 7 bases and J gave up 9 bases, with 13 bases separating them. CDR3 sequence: CASNSAGSEQFF. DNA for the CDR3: TGTGCCAGTAATTCTGCAGGGTCTGAGCAGTTCTTC.

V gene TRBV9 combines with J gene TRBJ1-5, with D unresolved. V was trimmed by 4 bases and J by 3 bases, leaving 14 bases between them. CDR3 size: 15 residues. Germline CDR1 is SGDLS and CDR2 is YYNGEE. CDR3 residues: CASSPGQSSNQPQHF. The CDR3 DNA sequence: TGTGCCAGCAGCCCTGGGCAATCGTCCAATCAGCCCCAGCATTTT.

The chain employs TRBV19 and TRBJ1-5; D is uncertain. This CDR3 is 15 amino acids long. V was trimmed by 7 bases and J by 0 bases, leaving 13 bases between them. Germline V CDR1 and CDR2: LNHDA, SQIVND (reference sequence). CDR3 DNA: TGTGCCAGTACGGAGGACTCCTATAGCAATCAGCCCCAGCATTTT. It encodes CASTEDSYSNQPQHF.

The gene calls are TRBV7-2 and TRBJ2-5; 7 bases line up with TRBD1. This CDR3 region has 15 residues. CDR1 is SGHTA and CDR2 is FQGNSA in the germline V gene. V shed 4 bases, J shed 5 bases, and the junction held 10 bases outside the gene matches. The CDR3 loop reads CASSYTTGVGETQYF. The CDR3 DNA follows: TGTGCCAGCAGCTATACCACAGGGGTGGGTGAGACCCAGTACTTC.

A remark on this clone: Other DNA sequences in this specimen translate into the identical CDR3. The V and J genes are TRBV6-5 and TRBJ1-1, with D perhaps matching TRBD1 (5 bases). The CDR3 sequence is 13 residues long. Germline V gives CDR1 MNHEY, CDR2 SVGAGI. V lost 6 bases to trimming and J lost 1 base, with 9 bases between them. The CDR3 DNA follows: TGTGCCAGCAGCCCAGGGCAGAACACTGAAGCTTTCTTT. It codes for CASSPGQNTEAFF.

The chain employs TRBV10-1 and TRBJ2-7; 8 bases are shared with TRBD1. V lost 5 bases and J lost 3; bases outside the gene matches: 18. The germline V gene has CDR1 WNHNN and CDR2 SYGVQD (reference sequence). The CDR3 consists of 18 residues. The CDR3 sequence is CASSHRLIDRGPLYEQYF. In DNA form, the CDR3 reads TGCGCCAGCAGTCACCGACTAATTGACAGGGGACCCCTCTACGAGCAGTACTTC.

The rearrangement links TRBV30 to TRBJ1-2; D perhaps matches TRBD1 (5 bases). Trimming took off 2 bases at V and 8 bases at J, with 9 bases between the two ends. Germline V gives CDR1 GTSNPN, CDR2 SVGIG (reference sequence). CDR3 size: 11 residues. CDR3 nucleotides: TGTGCCTGGAGTCGGGACTTGGGCTACACCTTC. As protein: CAWSRDLGYTF.

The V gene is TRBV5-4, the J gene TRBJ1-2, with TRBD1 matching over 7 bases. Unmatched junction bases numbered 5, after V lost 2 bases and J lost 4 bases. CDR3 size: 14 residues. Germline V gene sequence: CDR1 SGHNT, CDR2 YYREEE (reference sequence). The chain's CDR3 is CASSFAGTAYGYTF. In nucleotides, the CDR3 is TGTGCCAGCAGCTTTGCCGGGACAGCCTATGGCTACACCTTC.

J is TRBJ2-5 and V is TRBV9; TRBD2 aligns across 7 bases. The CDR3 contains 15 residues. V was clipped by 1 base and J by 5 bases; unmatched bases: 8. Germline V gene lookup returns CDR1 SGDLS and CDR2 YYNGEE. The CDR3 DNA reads TGTGCCAGCAGCGTAACGTCGGGGGGAGGGGAGACCCAGTACTTC. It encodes CASSVTSGGGETQYF.

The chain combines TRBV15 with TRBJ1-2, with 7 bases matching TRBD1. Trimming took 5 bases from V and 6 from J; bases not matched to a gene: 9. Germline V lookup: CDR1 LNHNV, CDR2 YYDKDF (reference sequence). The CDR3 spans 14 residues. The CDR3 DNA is TGTGCCACCAGCGCTACCGGGACAGTGGATGGCTACACCTTC. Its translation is CATSATGTVDGYTF.

CDR3 DNA sequence: TGTGCCTGGAGTGTAAAGCTGAACACTGAAGCTTTCTTT. Translating it yields CAWSVKLNTEAFF. The chain carries TRBV30 and TRBJ1-1; no definite D call. This CDR3 is built from 13 residues. CDR1 is GTSNPN, CDR2 SVGIG, per germline (reference sequence). V lost 0 bases and J lost 0, with 5 bases in between.

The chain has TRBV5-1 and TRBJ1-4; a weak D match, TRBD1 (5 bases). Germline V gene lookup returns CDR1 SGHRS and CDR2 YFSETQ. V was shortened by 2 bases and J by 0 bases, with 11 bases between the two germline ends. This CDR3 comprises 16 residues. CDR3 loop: CASSLAAGATNEKLFF. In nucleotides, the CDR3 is TGCGCCAGCAGCTTAGCAGCGGGGGCAACTAATGAAAAACTGTTTTTT.

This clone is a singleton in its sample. The CDR3 reads CASSLSMATLGYTF. CDR3 DNA sequence: TGTGCCAGCAGCTTGTCCATGGCCACCTTGGGCTACACCTTC. The J gene is TRBJ1-2, the V gene TRBV7-9; D not certain. Trimming removed 3 bases at V and 8 bases at J, with 16 bases between. The CDR3 is 14 residues long. CDR1 and CDR2 (germline): SEHNR, FQNEAQ (reference sequence).

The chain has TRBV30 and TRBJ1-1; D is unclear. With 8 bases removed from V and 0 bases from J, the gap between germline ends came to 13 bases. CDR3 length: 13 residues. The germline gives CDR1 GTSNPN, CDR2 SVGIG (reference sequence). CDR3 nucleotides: TGTGCCGGAAACCGAGGAGTGAACACTGAAGCTTTCTTT. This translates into CAGNRGVNTEAFF.

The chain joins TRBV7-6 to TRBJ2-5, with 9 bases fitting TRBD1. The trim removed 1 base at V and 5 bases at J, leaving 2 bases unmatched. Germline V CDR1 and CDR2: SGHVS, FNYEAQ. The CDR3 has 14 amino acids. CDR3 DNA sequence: TGTGCCAGCAGCTTAGGGACAGGGGATGAGACCCAGTACTTC. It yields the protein CASSLGTGDETQYF.

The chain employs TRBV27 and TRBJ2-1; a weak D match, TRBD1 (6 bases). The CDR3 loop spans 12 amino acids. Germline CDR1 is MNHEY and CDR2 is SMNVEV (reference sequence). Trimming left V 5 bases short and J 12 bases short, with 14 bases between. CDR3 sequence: CASSMRGTPQFF. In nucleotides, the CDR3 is TGTGCCAGCAGTATGAGGGGGACCCCGCAGTTCTTC.

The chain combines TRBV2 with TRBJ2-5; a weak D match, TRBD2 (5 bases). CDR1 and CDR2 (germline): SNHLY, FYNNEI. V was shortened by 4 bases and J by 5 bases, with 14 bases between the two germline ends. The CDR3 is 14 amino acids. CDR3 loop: CASSVDSWSETQYF. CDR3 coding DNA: TGTGCCAGCAGTGTGGACTCCTGGTCGGAGACCCAGTACTTC. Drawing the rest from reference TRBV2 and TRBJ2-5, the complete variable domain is EPEVTQTPSHQVTQMGQEVILRCVPISNHLYFYWYRQILGQKVEFLVSFYNNEISEKSEIFDDQFSVERPDGSNFTLKIRSTKLEDSAMYFCASSVDSWSETQYFGPGTRLLVL.

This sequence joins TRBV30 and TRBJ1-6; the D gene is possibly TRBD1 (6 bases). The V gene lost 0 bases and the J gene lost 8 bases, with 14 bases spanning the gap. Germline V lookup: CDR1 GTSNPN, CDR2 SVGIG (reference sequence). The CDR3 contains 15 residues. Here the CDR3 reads CAWSVRGASDSPLHF. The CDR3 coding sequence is TGTGCCTGGAGTGTACGGGGGGCTTCTGATTCACCCCTCCACTTT.

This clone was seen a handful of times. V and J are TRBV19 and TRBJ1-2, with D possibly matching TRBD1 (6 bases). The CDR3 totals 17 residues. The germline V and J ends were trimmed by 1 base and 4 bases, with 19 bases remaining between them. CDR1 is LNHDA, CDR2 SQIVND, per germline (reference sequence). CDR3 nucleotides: TGTGCCAGTAGTATAGCCTCCCGGACAGTAACCTTCTATGGCTACACCTTC. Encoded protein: CASSIASRTVTFYGYTF. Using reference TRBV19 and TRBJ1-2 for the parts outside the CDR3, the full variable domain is DGGITQSPKYLFRKEGQNVTLSCEQNLNHDAMYWYRQDPGQGLRLIYYSQIVNDFQKGDIAEGYSVSREKKESFPLTVTSAQKNPTAFYLCASSIASRTVTFYGYTFGSGTRLTVV.

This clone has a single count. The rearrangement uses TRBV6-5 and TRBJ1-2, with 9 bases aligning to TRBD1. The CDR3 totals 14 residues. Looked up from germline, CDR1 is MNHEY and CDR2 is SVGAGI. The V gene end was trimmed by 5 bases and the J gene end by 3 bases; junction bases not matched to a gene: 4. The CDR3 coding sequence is TGTGCCAGCAGTATCCGGGACAGGGACTATGGCTACACCTTC. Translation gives CASSIRDRDYGYTF.

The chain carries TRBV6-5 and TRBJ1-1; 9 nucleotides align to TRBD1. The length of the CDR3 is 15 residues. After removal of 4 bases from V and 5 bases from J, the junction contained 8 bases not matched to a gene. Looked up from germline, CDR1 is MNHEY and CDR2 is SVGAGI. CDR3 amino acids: CASSFPGTGSTEAFF. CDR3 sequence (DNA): TGTGCCAGCAGTTTCCCCGGGACAGGGAGTACTGAAGCTTTCTTT.

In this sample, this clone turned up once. DNA for the CDR3: TGTGCCAGCAGTTTGGCCGGGACAGGGTCTGAGCAGTTCTTC. It specifies CASSLAGTGSEQFF. The chain has TRBV6-5 and TRBJ2-1, with 9 bases matching TRBD1. V was clipped by 4 bases and J by 9 bases; unmatched bases: 7. CDR3 length: 14 amino acids. The V gene's germline CDR1 is MNHEY and CDR2 SVGAGI.